This T cell receptor (beta chain) was retrieved from a study of blood T cell repertoires in COVID-19. Whole-study context: The origin of the acute and convalescent COVID-19 samples was the United States, Italy and Spain. The analysed material was cDNA or gDNA that came from T cells, B-cell-depleted T cells, or PBMCs.

The germline V and J ends were trimmed by 5 bases and 7 bases, with 16 bases remaining between them. Germline CDR1 MGHDK, CDR2 SYGVNS. There are 14 residues in the CDR3. Assay: immunoSEQ multiplex PCR; the TCRdb copy retains only in-frame clones and omits some. Of 150,000 to 200,000 clones in the sample, roughly four fifths were seen once. This clone appeared a single time. This receptor was obtained from a woman aged 80 or over with acute or convalescent COVID-19. The chain combines TRBV25-1 with TRBJ2-3, with D possibly matching TRBD2 (5 bases). The sequenced sample was peripheral blood. CDR3 nucleotides: TGTGCCAGCAGTTTCGGGGTAAAGTTGAATACGCAGTATTTT. Its protein is CASSFGVKLNTQYF.